This TCR beta chain came from a study of Ad26.COV2.S vaccination and SARS-CoV-2 variants. This CDR3 is 16 amino acids long. CDR1 is SGHNT and CDR2 is YYREEE in the germline V gene (reference sequence). V trimming: 0 bases; J trimming: 3 bases; junction bases outside the gene matches: 5. Regarding treatment: some 19 received Ad26.COV2.S at low or high dose, single or two shots; roughly five received placebo; per-sample allocation not given. Samples came from day 63 after the first vaccine or placebo injection. The method was immunoSEQ multiplex PCR; TCRdb's version includes in-frame clones alone and lacks a portion of them. The table shows 350,000 to 450,000 clones, with roughly 85% occurring only once.

This TCR was recovered from a person between 18 and 59 years old who received the Ad26.COV2.S COVID-19 vaccine or a placebo. Here the sequenced sample was peripheral blood, taken in a trial of Ad26.COV2.S vaccine versus placebo. The chain has TRBV5-4 and TRBJ1-4; 7 bases are shared with TRBD1. DNA of the CDR3: TGTGCCAGCAGCTTGGGACAGGGCTTGGCTAATGAAAAACTGTTTTTT. Its protein product is CASSLGQGLANEKLFF.